Following are 9 T cell receptor beta chains from one sample sequenced in a study of blood T cell repertoires in COVID-19. Generated by immunoSEQ multiplex PCR, the TCRdb table keeps only in-frame clones and is missing some. The table lists 300,000 to 400,000 clones, approximately 87% of them singletons. The sequenced sample was peripheral blood. Every receptor here comes from a woman between 50 and 59 years old with COVID-19, enrolled during active disease.

The sample holds one count of this clone. The chain uses TRBV3-1 (or the pseudogene TRBV3-2) and TRBJ2-1; a weak D match, TRBD2 (6 bases). CDR3 length: 16 amino acids. Germline values: CDR1 LGHDT, CDR2 YNNKEL (reference sequence). Trimming took 0 bases from V and 5 from J, leaving 14 bases between them. This chain's CDR3 is CASSQEALARNNEQFF. As DNA, the CDR3 is TGTGCCAGCAGCCAAGAGGCCCTAGCGAGAAACAATGAGCAGTTCTTC.

The chain joins TRBV28 to TRBJ1-1; unclear D gene. The germline CDR1 and CDR2 sequences are MDHEN and SYDVKM. V lost 2 bases to trimming and J lost 7 bases, with 11 bases between them. This CDR3 region has 13 residues. The DNA for the CDR3 is TGTGCCAGCAGTTTAGAGTTCACTCGTGAAGCTTTCTTT. This sequence encodes CASSLEFTREAFF. The variable domain in full, with the rest retrieved from reference TRBV28 and TRBJ1-1, is DVKVTQSSRYLVKRTGEKVFLECVQDMDHENMFWYRQDPGLGLRLIYFSYDVKMKEKGDIPEGYSVSREKKERFSLILESASTNQTSMYLCASSLEFTREAFFGQGTRLTVV.

The gene calls are TRBV5-1 and TRBJ2-1, with D possibly being TRBD2 (7 bases). V was clipped by 2 bases and J by 8 bases, with 14 bases between them. The CDR3 contains 14 residues. The germline V gene has CDR1 SGHRS and CDR2 YFSETQ. CDR3 region: CASSLRGGAYEQFF. CDR3 nucleotide sequence: TGCGCCAGCAGCTTAAGAGGGGGGGCCTATGAGCAGTTCTTC.

The chain uses TRBV7-7 and TRBJ2-1; no definite D call. The CDR3 loop spans 15 amino acids. Per the germline V gene, CDR1 is SSHAT and CDR2 is FNYEAQ (reference sequence). The germline V and J ends were trimmed by 0 bases and 3 bases, with 9 bases remaining between them. The CDR3 sequence is CASSLAANSYNEQFF. As DNA, the CDR3 is TGTGCCAGCAGCTTAGCGGCGAACAGCTACAATGAGCAGTTCTTC.

V gene TRBV11-3 combines with J gene TRBJ2-1, with unresolved D. Looked up from germline, CDR1 is SGHNT and CDR2 is YENEEA. The CDR3 covers 15 residues. V lost 0 bases to trimming and J lost 1 base, with 7 bases between them. This CDR3 is CASSLESTSYNEQFF. The CDR3 DNA reads as TGTGCCAGCAGCTTAGAAAGCACTTCCTACAATGAGCAGTTCTTC. The full variable domain, rest sourced from reference TRBV11-3 and TRBJ2-1, is EAGVVQSPRYKIIEKKQPVAFWCNPISGHNTLYWYLQNLGQGPELLIRYENEEAVDDSQLPKDRFSAERLKGVDSTLKIQPAELGDSAVYLCASSLESTSYNEQFFGPGTRLTVL.

Only a few counts were recorded for this clone. V is TRBV4-2 and J is TRBJ1-1; D ambiguous. Trimming left V 1 base short and J 6 bases short, with 15 bases between. Germline V gene sequence: CDR1 LGHNA, CDR2 YNFKEQ. This CDR3 is 15 amino acids long. The chain's CDR3 is CASSQGEWRLSEAFF. The CDR3 region has the DNA TGTGCCAGCAGCCAAGGCGAGTGGCGGCTCTCTGAAGCTTTCTTT.

The CDR3 loop reads CASSAGTSGSPPDTQYF. CDR3 DNA: TGTGCCAGCAGCGCCGGGACTAGCGGGAGTCCGCCAGATACGCAGTATTTT. The chain combines TRBV9 with TRBJ2-3; 14 nucleotides align to TRBD2. Germline loops: CDR1 SGDLS, CDR2 YYNGEE. Trimming took 3 bases from V and 4 from J; bases not matched to a gene: 7. This CDR3 is 17 amino acids long.

The chain recombines TRBV6-2 or TRBV6-3 with TRBJ2-2, with 8 bases that match TRBD2. Germline CDR1 and CDR2: MNHEY and SVGEGT. The CDR3 length is 15 residues. V was pared by 4 bases and J by 1 base, with 2 bases of the junction left unmatched. The CDR3 sequence is CASSLGTRNTGELFF. CDR3 bases: TGTGCCAGCAGTTTGGGGACTAGGAACACCGGGGAGCTGTTTTTT.

The chain employs TRBV29-1 and TRBJ1-1; D not certain. The germline CDR1 and CDR2 sequences are SQVTM and ANQGSEA. With 8 bases removed from V and 11 bases from J, the gap between germline ends came to 18 bases. CDR3 length equals 11 residues. CDR3 sequence: CSPLVGREAFF. The CDR3 DNA is TGCAGCCCCCTAGTGGGAAGGGAGGCTTTCTTT.